This TCR beta chain was recovered during a study of blood T cell repertoires in COVID-19. For the study at large: The analysed material was cDNA or gDNA that came from T cells, B-cell-depleted T cells, or PBMCs.

Clones were sequenced by immunoSEQ multiplex PCR, and TCRdb holds only the in-frame ones, with some missing. The sample shows over 300,000 clones, around 85% of them seen only once. Those enrolled, adults aged 18 to 89 years, came from roughly 22 US areas. Clinical histories supplied by participants themselves formed the basis of cohort assignment. Two negative PCRs, clearance, or symptom resolution characterized the recovered Cohort 3 donors. The sequence derives from a man aged 25-40 years who had recovered from COVID-19. The sequencing input was PBMCs or T cells enriched from blood (not recorded which).

CDR3 in DNA: TGCGCCAGCAGCTTGCAGGCCGGCACTGAAGCTTTCTTT. Protein sequence: CASSLQAGTEAFF. The chain carries TRBV5-1 and TRBJ1-1; D gene unclear. The CDR3 has 13 amino acids. V dropped 1 base and J dropped 4 bases, with 8 bases sitting between them. Per germline, CDR1 SGHRS and CDR2 YFSETQ.